This is a list of T cell receptor beta chains from one sample in a study of shared clonotypes between healthy human individuals. Clones were read by immunoSEQ multiplex PCR, and TCRdb kept only the in-frame ones, dropping some. The sample contains hundreds of thousands of clones, around 96% of which appear only once. Sequences were obtained from naive CD8+ T cells sorted from blood. The receptors originated from a woman aged 25 to 45 in good health. Each CDR3 is given with its conserved first and last residue. The order of the fields is D gene, V gene, J gene, clone size, CDR3 DNA, CDR3 protein. D genes are given only for firm matches. A row's size may be missing; if present it is once, few, many or a size class.

D: TRBD2
V: TRBV27
J: TRBJ2-5
size: .
DNA: TGTGCCAGCAGTCCGGGGACTAGCGGGAGGGCCTGGGAGACCCAGTACTTC
CDR3: CASSPGTSGRAWETQYF

D: TRBD1
V: TRBV5-6
J: TRBJ2-5
size: .
DNA: TGTGCCAGCAGCTCGACAGGGAGCGGAGAGACCCAGTACTTC
CDR3: CASSSTGSGETQYF

D: .
V: TRBV7-9
J: TRBJ2-5
size: .
DNA: TGTGCCAGCAGCTTGGCCAGTGAGACCCAGTACTTC
CDR3: CASSLASETQYF

D: TRBD2
V: TRBV28
J: TRBJ2-7
size: .
DNA: TGTGCCAGCAGTTTAGACCGGACTAGCGGCTCCTACGAGCAGTACTTC
CDR3: CASSLDRTSGSYEQYF

D: .
V: TRBV7-2
J: TRBJ1-1
size: .
DNA: TGTGCCAGCAGCTTAGGTGGGGGTACGACTGAAGCTTTCTTT
CDR3: CASSLGGGTTEAFF

D: .
V: TRBV11-2
J: TRBJ2-7
size: .
DNA: TGTGCCAGCAGCTTAGTGCTACAAGCCTACGAGCAGTACTTC
CDR3: CASSLVLQAYEQYF

D: TRBD1
V: TRBV9
J: TRBJ2-5
size: .
DNA: TGTGCCAGCAGCGTTACGACAGGGGGGATCAGTGAGACCCAGTACTTC
CDR3: CASSVTTGGISETQYF

D: TRBD2
V: TRBV2
J: TRBJ2-3
size: .
DNA: TGTGCCAGCAGTCTCTCGGGACTAGCGGGAGTGTCTAGCACAGATACGCAGTATTTT
CDR3: CASSLSGLAGVSSTDTQYF

D: TRBD1
V: TRBV30
J: TRBJ1-5
size: .
DNA: TGTGCCTGGAGTGAAACAGGGGTCGGTCAGCCCCAGCATTTT
CDR3: CAWSETGVGQPQHF

D: .
V: TRBV19
J: TRBJ1-5
size: .
DNA: TGTGCCAGTAGTATAGCACAGTATGAGGGGCAGCCCCAGCATTTT
CDR3: CASSIAQYEGQPQHF

D: TRBD2
V: TRBV29-1
J: TRBJ2-7
size: .
DNA: TGCAGCGTCGAGACTAGCGGACCTATCGAGCAGTACTTC
CDR3: CSVETSGPIEQYF

D: TRBD2
V: TRBV10-1
J: TRBJ2-7
size: .
DNA: TGCGCCAGCAGCAACTTAGCGGGAGAATCGTACGAGCAGTACTTC
CDR3: CASSNLAGESYEQYF

D: .
V: TRBV30
J: TRBJ2-7
size: .
DNA: TGTGCCTGGAGTAGACAGGACTACGAGCAGTACTTC
CDR3: CAWSRQDYEQYF

D: TRBD2
V: TRBV5-5
J: TRBJ2-1
size: once
DNA: TGTGCCAGCAGCTTGACCGGGACTAGCTACAATGAGCAGTTCTTC
CDR3: CASSLTGTSYNEQFF

D: .
V: TRBV11-3
J: TRBJ2-7
size: .
DNA: TGTGCCAGCAGCTTAGGGCCAGGGGGGGGCGACGAGCAGTACTTC
CDR3: CASSLGPGGGDEQYF

D: .
V: TRBV5-8
J: TRBJ2-5
size: .
DNA: TGTGCCAGCAGCTTCGACGAGACCCAGTACTTC
CDR3: CASSFDETQYF

D: TRBD2
V: TRBV28
J: TRBJ2-1
size: .
DNA: TGTGCCAGCAGTTTTGGACCGACTAGCGGATACAATGAGCAGTTCTTC
CDR3: CASSFGPTSGYNEQFF

D: TRBD2
V: TRBV28
J: TRBJ2-1
size: .
DNA: TGTGCCAGCAGTTTAATCGTAGCGGGAGGGAACAATGAGCAGTTCTTC
CDR3: CASSLIVAGGNNEQFF

D: TRBD1
V: TRBV27
J: TRBJ2-5
size: .
DNA: TGTGCCAGCAGTAGGACAGGGGGCGCGGGGGAGACCCAGTACTTC
CDR3: CASSRTGGAGETQYF

D: TRBD1
V: TRBV5-1
J: TRBJ2-7
size: .
DNA: TGCGCCAGCAGCCCCGTTGGGACAGTGCCTCTCGAGCAGTACTTC
CDR3: CASSPVGTVPLEQYF

D: .
V: TRBV27
J: TRBJ1-5
size: .
DNA: TGTGCCAGCAGTTTGGGTCCGGGGAGCAATCAGCCCCAGCATTTT
CDR3: CASSLGPGSNQPQHF

D: TRBD1
V: TRBV7-9
J: TRBJ2-7
size: .
DNA: TGTGCCAGCAGCTTAATCGGGACAGGGGACCACGAGCAGTACTTC
CDR3: CASSLIGTGDHEQYF

D: TRBD2
V: TRBV2
J: TRBJ2-2
size: once
DNA: TGTGCCAGCAGTGAGGCCGGGAGGAGCGGGGAGCTGTTTTTT
CDR3: CASSEAGRSGELFF

D: .
V: TRBV7-6
J: TRBJ2-1
size: .
DNA: TGTGCCAGCAGCTCCTCCAATGAGCAGTTCTTC
CDR3: CASSSSNEQFF

D: .
V: TRBV7-7
J: TRBJ2-6
size: .
DNA: TGTGCCAGCAGCATCAGTAATAAGCCACAAAGTCGGGCCAACGTCCTGACTTTC
CDR3: CASSISNKPQSRANVLTF

D: .
V: TRBV6-9
J: TRBJ2-3
size: .
DNA: TGTGCCAGCAGCTACCGGAACCGGAGAGCTGATACGCAGTATTTT
CDR3: CASSYRNRRADTQYF

D: .
V: TRBV27
J: TRBJ2-3
size: .
DNA: TGTGCCAGCAGGGTGGGAGGCGCAGATACGCAGTATTTT
CDR3: CASRVGGADTQYF

D: .
V: TRBV7-8
J: TRBJ2-7
size: .
DNA: TGTGCCAGCAGCTTACGATTCTCCTACGAGCAGTACTTC
CDR3: CASSLRFSYEQYF

D: .
V: TRBV27
J: TRBJ1-2
size: .
DNA: TGTGCCAGCAGTTTATCGGGGTCCTATGGCTACACCTTC
CDR3: CASSLSGSYGYTF

D: .
V: TRBV10-1
J: TRBJ1-2
size: .
DNA: TGCGCCAGCAGTTTGAGACAGGACCCTCAACCTTATGGCTACACCTTC
CDR3: CASSLRQDPQPYGYTF

D: TRBD1
V: TRBV11-1
J: TRBJ1-2
size: .
DNA: TGTGCCAGCAGCTCCGGCGACAGGGCCCATGGCTACACCTTC
CDR3: CASSSGDRAHGYTF

D: TRBD1
V: TRBV28
J: TRBJ2-2
size: .
DNA: TGTGCCAGCAGTCCACGGACAGGAAGAGCCGGGGAGCTGTTTTTT
CDR3: CASSPRTGRAGELFF

D: .
V: TRBV4-2
J: TRBJ2-7
size: .
DNA: TGTGCCAGCAGCCCCCTACCGGCGGGGAGGAACGAGCAGTACTTC
CDR3: CASSPLPAGRNEQYF

D: TRBD1
V: TRBV19
J: TRBJ1-1
size: .
DNA: TGTGCCAGTAGTATAGACGTGACAGGGGTGAGTGAAGCTTTCTTT
CDR3: CASSIDVTGVSEAFF

D: .
V: TRBV16
J: TRBJ2-5
size: .
DNA: TGTGCCAGCAGCCAATCGGTGGAGACCCAGTACTTC
CDR3: CASSQSVETQYF

D: .
V: TRBV5-6
J: TRBJ1-1
size: .
DNA: TGTGCCAGCAGCTTCGTGGGTTCGGGCACTGAAGCTTTCTTT
CDR3: CASSFVGSGTEAFF

D: .
V: TRBV4-1
J: TRBJ1-1
size: .
DNA: TGCGCCAGCAGCCAAGTCCCCCGGGGATTGAACACTGAAGCTTTCTTT
CDR3: CASSQVPRGLNTEAFF

D: TRBD2
V: TRBV25-1
J: TRBJ2-3
size: .
DNA: TGTGCCAGCAGTGAAAGGAGCGGGATTACAAGCACAGATACGCAGTATTTT
CDR3: CASSERSGITSTDTQYF

D: .
V: TRBV4-1
J: TRBJ2-7
size: .
DNA: TGCGCCAGCAGCCAAGGTGAAGCGGCCTACGAGCAGTACTTC
CDR3: CASSQGEAAYEQYF

D: .
V: TRBV6-6
J: TRBJ2-7
size: .
DNA: TGTGCCAGCAGCTCCGACACCCACCCCTACGAGCAGTACTTC
CDR3: CASSSDTHPYEQYF

D: .
V: TRBV2
J: TRBJ2-3
size: .
DNA: TGTGCCAGCAGTGCTCGTGCAGTACTGGATCGCACAGATACGCAGTATTTT
CDR3: CASSARAVLDRTDTQYF

D: TRBD1
V: TRBV28
J: TRBJ2-7
size: .
DNA: TGTGCCAGCCTTGGACAGGACTACGAGCAGTACTTC
CDR3: CASLGQDYEQYF

D: .
V: TRBV20-1
J: TRBJ2-7
size: .
DNA: TGCAGTGCTACCGACTACGAGCAGTACTTC
CDR3: CSATDYEQYF

D: .
V: TRBV11-2
J: TRBJ2-7
size: .
DNA: TGTGCCAGCGGGGGAGGAAACTCCTACGAGCAGTACTTC
CDR3: CASGGGNSYEQYF

D: TRBD2
V: TRBV27
J: TRBJ2-7
size: .
DNA: TGTGCCAGCAGTCTCGGGACTAGTCAAGGCCACGAGCAGTACTTC
CDR3: CASSLGTSQGHEQYF

D: TRBD2
V: TRBV9
J: TRBJ2-2
size: .
DNA: TGTGCCAGCAGCCCCGAAGGGACTAGCGGAAACACCGGGGAGCTGTTTTTT
CDR3: CASSPEGTSGNTGELFF

D: .
V: TRBV29-1
J: TRBJ1-2
size: .
DNA: TGCAGCGTTGAACCCTTAGGACGGAACTATGGCTACACCTTC
CDR3: CSVEPLGRNYGYTF

D: .
V: TRBV27
J: TRBJ2-1
size: once
DNA: TGTGCCAGCAGTACTTACGGGAGAAGTCTGTTCTTC
CDR3: CASSTYGRSLFF

D: TRBD2
V: TRBV7-6
J: TRBJ2-1
size: .
DNA: TGTGCCAGCAGCTTAATTGAAACCCGGGGGGAAAATGAGCAGTTCTTC
CDR3: CASSLIETRGENEQFF

D: TRBD2
V: TRBV5-6
J: TRBJ2-7
size: .
DNA: TGTGCCAGCAGCTGGGGGACTAGCGGGAGGTACTACGAGCAGTACTTC
CDR3: CASSWGTSGRYYEQYF

D: .
V: TRBV10-3
J: TRBJ2-7
size: .
DNA: TGTGCCATCAGGAGGACAGAGAAAAGCTCCTACGAGCAGTACTTC
CDR3: CAIRRTEKSSYEQYF

D: .
V: TRBV7-9
J: TRBJ2-2
size: .
DNA: TGTGCCAGCAGCGTTGTGGGGGGTTCCGGGGAGCTGTTTTTT
CDR3: CASSVVGGSGELFF

D: .
V: TRBV25-1
J: TRBJ2-1
size: .
DNA: TGTGCCAGCAGTGAACGCGGCTGGGAGGTCTTCTTC
CDR3: CASSERGWEVFF

D: .
V: TRBV15
J: TRBJ1-2
size: .
DNA: TGTGCCACCAGCAGTCCTAACGCGGTTTATGGGTATGGCTACACCTTC
CDR3: CATSSPNAVYGYGYTF

D: TRBD2
V: TRBV27
J: TRBJ2-7
size: .
DNA: TGTGCCAGCAGTTTTACTAGCGGGAGTAACGATCAGTACTTC
CDR3: CASSFTSGSNDQYF